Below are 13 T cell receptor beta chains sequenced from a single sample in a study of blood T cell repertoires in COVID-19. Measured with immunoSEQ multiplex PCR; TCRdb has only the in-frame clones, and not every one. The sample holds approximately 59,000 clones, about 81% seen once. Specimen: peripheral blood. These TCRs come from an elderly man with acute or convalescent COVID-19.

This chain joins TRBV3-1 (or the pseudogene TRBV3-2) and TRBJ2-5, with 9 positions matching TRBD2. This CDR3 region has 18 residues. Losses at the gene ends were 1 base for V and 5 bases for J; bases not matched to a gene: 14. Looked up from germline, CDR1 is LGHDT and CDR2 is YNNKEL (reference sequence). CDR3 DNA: TGTGCCAGCAGCCAAGGAGGTATAGCGGGGGACCTGGGGGAGACCCAGTACTTC. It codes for CASSQGGIAGDLGETQYF.

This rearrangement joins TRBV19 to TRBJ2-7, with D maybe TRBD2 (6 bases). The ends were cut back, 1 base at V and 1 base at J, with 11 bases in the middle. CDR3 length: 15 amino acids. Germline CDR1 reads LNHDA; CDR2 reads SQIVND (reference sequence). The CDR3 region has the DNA TGTGCCAGTAGTATAGCGGCGGGAAATTCCTACGAGCAGTACTTC. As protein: CASSIAAGNSYEQYF.

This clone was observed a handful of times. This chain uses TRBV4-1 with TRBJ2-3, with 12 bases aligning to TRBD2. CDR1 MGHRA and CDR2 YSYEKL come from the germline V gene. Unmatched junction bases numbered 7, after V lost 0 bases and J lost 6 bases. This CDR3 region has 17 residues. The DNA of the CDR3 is TGCGCCAGCAGCCAAGATTGGGCTAGCGGGAGGGGGGATACGCAGTATTTT. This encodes CASSQDWASGRGDTQYF.

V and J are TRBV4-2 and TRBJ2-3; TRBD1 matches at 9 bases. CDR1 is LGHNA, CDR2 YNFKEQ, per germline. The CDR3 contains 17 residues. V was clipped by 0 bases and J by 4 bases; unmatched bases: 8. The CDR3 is CASSQELTGGLADTQYF. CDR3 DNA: TGTGCCAGCAGCCAAGAATTAACAGGGGGCCTTGCAGATACGCAGTATTTT.

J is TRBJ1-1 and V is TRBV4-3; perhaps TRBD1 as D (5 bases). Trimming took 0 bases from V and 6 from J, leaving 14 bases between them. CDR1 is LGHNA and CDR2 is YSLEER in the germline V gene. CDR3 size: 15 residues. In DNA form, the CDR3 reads TGCGCCAGCAGCCAAGAGGCGGCAGGGTACGCTGAAGCTTTCTTT. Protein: CASSQEAAGYAEAFF.

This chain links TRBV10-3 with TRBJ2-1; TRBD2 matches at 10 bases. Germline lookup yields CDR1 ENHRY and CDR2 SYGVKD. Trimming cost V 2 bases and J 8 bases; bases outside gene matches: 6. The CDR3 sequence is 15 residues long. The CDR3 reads CAISEASGRSDEQFF. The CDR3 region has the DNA TGTGCCATCAGTGAGGCTAGCGGGAGAAGCGATGAGCAGTTCTTC.

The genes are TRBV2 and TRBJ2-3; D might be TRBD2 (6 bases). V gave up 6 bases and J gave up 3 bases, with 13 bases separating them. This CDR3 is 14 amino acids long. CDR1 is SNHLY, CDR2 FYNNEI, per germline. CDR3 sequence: CASRAGPNTDTQYF. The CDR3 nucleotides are TGTGCCAGCAGGGCGGGGCCTAATACAGATACGCAGTATTTT. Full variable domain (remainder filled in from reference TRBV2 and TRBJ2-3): EPEVTQTPSHQVTQMGQEVILRCVPISNHLYFYWYRQILGQKVEFLVSFYNNEISEKSEIFDDQFSVERPDGSNFTLKIRSTKLEDSAMYFCASRAGPNTDTQYFGPGTRLTVL.

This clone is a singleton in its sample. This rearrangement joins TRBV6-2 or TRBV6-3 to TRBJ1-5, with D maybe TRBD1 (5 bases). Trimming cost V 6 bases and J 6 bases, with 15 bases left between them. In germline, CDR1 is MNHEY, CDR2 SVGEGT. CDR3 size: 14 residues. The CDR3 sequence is CASSHGGSGQPQHF. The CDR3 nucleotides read TGTGCCAGCAGCCATGGGGGGTCGGGTCAGCCCCAGCATTTT.

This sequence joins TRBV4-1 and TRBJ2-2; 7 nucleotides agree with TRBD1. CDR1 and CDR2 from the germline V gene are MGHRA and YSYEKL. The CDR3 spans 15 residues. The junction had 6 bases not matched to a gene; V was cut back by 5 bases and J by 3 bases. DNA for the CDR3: TGCGCCAGCAGCACAGACAGGGACCACACCGGGGAGCTGTTTTTT. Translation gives CASSTDRDHTGELFF.

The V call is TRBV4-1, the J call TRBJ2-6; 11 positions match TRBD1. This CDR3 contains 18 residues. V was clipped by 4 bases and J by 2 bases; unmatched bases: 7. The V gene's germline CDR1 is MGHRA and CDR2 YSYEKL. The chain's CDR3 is CASSPGQGDGTGANVLTF. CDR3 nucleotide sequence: TGCGCCAGCAGCCCGGGACAGGGGGATGGCACTGGGGCCAACGTCCTGACTTTC.

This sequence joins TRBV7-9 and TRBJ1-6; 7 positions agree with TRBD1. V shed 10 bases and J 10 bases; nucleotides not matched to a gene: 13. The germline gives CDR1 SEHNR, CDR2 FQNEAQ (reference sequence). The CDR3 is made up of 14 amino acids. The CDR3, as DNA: TGTGCCACCGACAGGGAGCCCTATAGATCACCCCTCCACTTT. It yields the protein CATDREPYRSPLHF.

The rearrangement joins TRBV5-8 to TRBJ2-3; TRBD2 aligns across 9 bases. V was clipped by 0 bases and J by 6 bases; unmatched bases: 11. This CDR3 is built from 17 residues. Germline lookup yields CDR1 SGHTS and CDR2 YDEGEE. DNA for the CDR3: TGTGCCAGCAGCTTGGACGTGAGTTTAGCGGGAGCCGATACGCAGTATTTT. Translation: CASSLDVSLAGADTQYF.

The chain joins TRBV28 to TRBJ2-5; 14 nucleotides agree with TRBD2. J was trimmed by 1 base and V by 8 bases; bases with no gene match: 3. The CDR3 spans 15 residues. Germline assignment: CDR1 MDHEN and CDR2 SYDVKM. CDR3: CASGGLAGGQETQYF. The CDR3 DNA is TGTGCCAGCGGAGGACTAGCGGGAGGCCAAGAGACCCAGTACTTC.